This passage covers 24 T cell receptor beta chains from one sample sequenced in a study of T cells after yellow fever vaccination. TCRdb re-called the 5' RACE reads through MiXCR, storing one row per CDR3 protein. The sample has hundreds of thousands of distinct CDR3 sequences; 11% are singletons. The sequencing used PBMCs, collected on the day of the first yellow fever vaccination. The origin of the receptors is a young man who received the YFV17D yellow fever vaccine.

The table lists this clonotype with many counts. V usage is TRBV15 and J usage is TRBJ2-1, with D possibly called TRBD1 or TRBD2 (6 bases each). Trimming pared 3 bases from V and 8 bases from J, leaving 11 bases between. CDR3 length: 13 residues. In germline, CDR1 is LNHNV, CDR2 YYDKDF (reference sequence). The CDR3 DNA is TGTGCCACCAGCAGCTGGGGGGCAGATGAGCAGTTCTTC. It translates to CATSSWGADEQFF.

The CDR3 DNA is TGTGCCAGCAGTAGGGGGCAAATCAATCAGCCCCAGCATTTT. This gives the protein CASSRGQINQPQHF. The rearrangement links TRBV9 to TRBJ1-5, with 7 bases identical to TRBD1. The length of the CDR3 is 14 residues. V lost 5 bases and J lost 3; bases outside the gene matches: 5. The germline gives CDR1 SGDLS, CDR2 YYNGEE.

The CDR3 region is CASSQVWASEETQYF. The CDR3 DNA sequence: TGCGCCAGCAGCCAAGTTTGGGCCTCCGAAGAGACCCAGTACTTC. This chain joins TRBV4-1 and TRBJ2-5, with D unresolved. Germline CDR1 MGHRA, CDR2 YSYEKL. This CDR3 spans 15 amino acids. V lost 1 base and J 3 bases, leaving 12 bases between the germline ends.

This clonotype was recorded a few times. The V call is TRBV7-9, the J call TRBJ1-2, with D maybe TRBD1 (6 bases). Trimming removed 4 bases at V and 1 base at J, with 13 bases between. Germline CDR1 is SEHNR and CDR2 is FQNEAQ (reference sequence). The CDR3 totals 15 residues. This CDR3 reads CASSSSRTVNYGYTF. CDR3 bases: TGTGCCAGCAGCTCCTCCCGGACAGTTAACTATGGCTACACCTTC.

The table lists this clonotype with many counts. The chain uses TRBV27 and TRBJ2-3; D gene unclear. Between the trimmed V and J ends, which lost 3 bases and 9 bases, there was a span of 10 bases. CDR1 is MNHEY and CDR2 is SMNVEV in the germline V gene (reference sequence). There are 12 residues in the CDR3. In DNA, the CDR3 is TGTGCCAGCAGTTTGACTGTGGAGACGCAGTATTTT. Translating it yields CASSLTVETQYF.

V gene TRBV30 combines with J gene TRBJ2-7; no reliable D call. Trimming left V 4 bases short and J 6 bases short, with 13 bases between. This CDR3 contains 12 residues. Germline-derived CDR1 and CDR2 are GTSNPN and SVGIG (reference sequence). CDR3 sequence: CAWNGPPGEQYF. CDR3 nucleotides: TGTGCCTGGAACGGACCGCCCGGCGAGCAGTACTTC.

This clonotype was counted at least ten times. The V call is TRBV5-5, the J call TRBJ2-1, with 7 bases lining up with TRBD1. Unmatched junction bases numbered 7, after V lost 0 bases and J lost 4 bases. The germline V gene encodes CDR1 SGHKS and CDR2 YYEKEE (reference sequence). This CDR3 is built from 16 residues. CDR3 sequence reads: CASSLGFGTDYNEQFF. For the CDR3, the DNA is TGTGCCAGCAGCTTGGGCTTCGGGACAGATTACAATGAGCAGTTCTTC.

This clonotype was seen ten or more times. This chain connects TRBV5-6 to TRBJ1-2; unclear D gene. Germline V gene sequence: CDR1 SGHDT, CDR2 YYEEEE. CDR3 length: 14 residues. Trimming pared 4 bases from V and 0 bases from J, leaving 10 bases between. The chain's CDR3 is CASSPMQSNYGYTF. For the CDR3, the DNA is TGTGCCAGCAGCCCTATGCAGTCTAACTATGGCTACACCTTC.

With regard to this clonotype: The junction and the germline gene differ at one end; a read error may be behind it. V is TRBV14 and J is TRBJ2-3; 7 bases are shared with TRBD1. This CDR3 contains 15 residues. CDR1 and CDR2 from the germline V gene are SGHDN and FVKESK. The CDR3, as DNA: TGTGCCAGCAGCGAAGAGGACAGGAGCACAGATACGCAGTATTTT. Amino acids: CASSEEDRSTDTQYF.

This clonotype was observed a few times. The genes are TRBV2 and TRBJ1-1; 7 positions match TRBD1. From germline, CDR1 is SNHLY and CDR2 FYNNEI. The CDR3 length is 14 residues. The V segment lost 11 bases and the J segment 0 bases; nucleotides outside the gene matches: 9. This CDR3 is CAGRRGQMNTEAFF. The CDR3 nucleotides are TGTGCCGGAAGACGGGGACAGATGAACACTGAAGCTTTCTTT. The variable domain in full, with the rest retrieved from reference TRBV2 and TRBJ1-1, is EPEVTQTPSHQVTQMGQEVILRCVPISNHLYFYWYRQILGQKVEFLVSFYNNEISEKSEIFDDQFSVERPDGSNFTLKIRSTKLEDSAMYFCAGRRGQMNTEAFFGQGTRLTVV.

This clonotype was detected only a few times. The gene calls are TRBV5-4 and TRBJ2-2; 7 bases align to TRBD1. Germline CDR1 SGHNT, CDR2 YYREEE (reference sequence). V dropped 4 bases and J dropped 3; count of bases not matched to a gene: 9. The CDR3 is 16 residues long. CDR3 region: CASSQSRGSDTGELFF. The CDR3 DNA reads as TGTGCCAGCAGCCAATCCAGGGGGTCGGACACCGGGGAGCTGTTTTTT.

This clonotype has just a few counts. The J gene is TRBJ1-5, the V gene TRBV10-2, with D tentatively TRBD1 (5 bases). The germline V gene has CDR1 WSHSY and CDR2 SAAADI. V lost 0 bases, J lost 7 bases, and 10 bases lay in between. The length of the CDR3 is 14 residues. The CDR3 DNA is TGCGCCAGCAGTGAGTCCGGGGCAGGGCAGCCCCAGCATTTT. It is translated as CASSESGAGQPQHF.

This chain joins TRBV9 and TRBJ2-3, with 11 bases that match TRBD2. Trimming cost V 2 bases and J 8 bases; bases outside gene matches: 10. There are 16 residues in the CDR3. Germline CDR1 SGDLS, CDR2 YYNGEE. The CDR3 DNA reads as TGTGCCAGCAGCGTGGGGACTAGCGGCCCCCTAAGTACGCAGTATTTT. Translated, it gives CASSVGTSGPLSTQYF.

The table lists this clonotype with a few counts. This chain links TRBV5-1 with TRBJ1-3, with D perhaps TRBD1 (6 bases). The V gene's germline CDR1 is SGHRS and CDR2 YFSETQ. V was shortened by 0 bases and J by 4 bases, with 11 bases between the two germline ends. This CDR3 is 15 amino acids long. CDR3 nucleotides: TGCGCCAGCAGCTTGGAGGGGACACAGGGAAACACCATATATTTT. It yields the protein CASSLEGTQGNTIYF.

The genes are TRBV5-4 and TRBJ2-5; a possible D gene is TRBD2 (5 bases). This CDR3 is built from 16 residues. The V gene's germline CDR1 is SGHNT and CDR2 YYREEE (reference sequence). V gave up 2 bases and J gave up 4 bases, with 18 bases separating them. CDR3 coding DNA: TGTGCCAGCAGCTTCGGTACACTAGAAGAAGGAGAGACCCAGTACTTC. It yields the protein CASSFGTLEEGETQYF.

The J gene is TRBJ2-7, the V gene TRBV7-2, with TRBD1 as a possible D gene (5 bases). Trimming removed 4 bases at V and 2 bases at J, with 12 bases between. Germline loops: CDR1 SGHTA, CDR2 FQGNSA. The length of the CDR3 is 14 residues. This CDR3 is CASSSYRLTYEQYF. The CDR3 DNA reads as TGTGCCAGCAGCTCATACAGGTTAACCTACGAGCAGTACTTC.

This clonotype has only a few counts. The chain has TRBV6-5 and TRBJ2-5, with 12 bases lining up with TRBD2. In germline, CDR1 is MNHEY, CDR2 SVGAGI. CDR3 size: 18 residues. V dropped 0 bases and J dropped 2; count of bases not matched to a gene: 7. Here the CDR3 reads CASSYSRLAGGQQETQYF. The CDR3 DNA follows: TGTGCCAGCAGTTACTCCCGGCTAGCGGGGGGGCAGCAAGAGACCCAGTACTTC.

This clonotype was seen a handful of times. The chain employs TRBV5-1 and TRBJ2-7; possible D gene TRBD1, 5 bases. V lost 0 bases, J lost 0 bases, and 10 bases lay in between. The CDR3 totals 15 residues. The V gene's germline CDR1 is SGHRS and CDR2 YFSETQ. As DNA, the CDR3 is TGCGCCAGCAGCTTGGCCTACAGGAGCTCCTACGAGCAGTACTTC. This encodes CASSLAYRSSYEQYF.

This clonotype was observed a handful of times. This sequence joins TRBV7-6 and TRBJ2-1, with 8 nucleotides matching TRBD1. This CDR3 region has 14 residues. CDR1 and CDR2 from the germline V gene are SGHVS and FNYEAQ. V was clipped by 5 bases and J by 6 bases; unmatched bases: 6. The CDR3 coding sequence is TGTGCCAGCAGCCCTGGACAGGGTCCCAATGAGCAGTTCTTC. This sequence encodes CASSPGQGPNEQFF.

This clonotype was found many times. The junction differs from germline at one of its ends, possibly a read error. The chain joins TRBV5-1 to TRBJ2-3; TRBD1 agrees at 7 bases. The CDR3 contains 13 residues. Germline-derived CDR1 and CDR2 are SGHRS and YFSETQ. The CDR3 DNA reads as TGCGCCAGCAGCTTGGCCCGGGTGACAGGGTGGATTTTT. It encodes CASSLARVTGWIF.

A few counts support this clonotype. This chain connects TRBV15 to TRBJ1-1; D is uncertain. This CDR3 region has 15 residues. The germline V and J ends were trimmed by 4 bases and 0 bases, with 12 bases remaining between them. The germline V gene has CDR1 LNHNV and CDR2 YYDKDF (reference sequence). The CDR3 DNA reads TGTGCCACCAGCAAAAGACGTAGCTTGAACACTGAAGCTTTCTTT. Protein sequence: CATSKRRSLNTEAFF.

This clonotype showed up just a few times. J is TRBJ1-4 and V is TRBV6-2 or TRBV6-3; 11 nucleotides align to TRBD1. Trimming at V came to 5 bases and at J to 7 bases, leaving 6 bases not matched to a gene. The CDR3 is 15 amino acids. Per germline, CDR1 MNHEY and CDR2 SVGEGT. This chain's CDR3 is CASSDPGTGGEKLFF. Written as DNA, the CDR3 is TGTGCCAGCAGTGATCCCGGGACAGGGGGTGAAAAACTGTTTTTT.

At least ten counts were recorded for this clonotype. The J gene is TRBJ1-2, the V gene TRBV9; 11 positions match TRBD1. This CDR3 contains 14 residues. The J segment lost 5 bases and the V segment lost 3 bases, leaving 3 bases of the junction unmatched. In germline, CDR1 is SGDLS, CDR2 YYNGEE. CDR3 DNA sequence: TGTGCCAGCAGCGCCGGGACAGGGGGTTATGGCTACACCTTC. Amino acid sequence: CASSAGTGGYGYTF.

In its sample, this clonotype was seen once. V usage is TRBV18 and J usage is TRBJ2-5; perhaps TRBD1 as D (6 bases). CDR3 length: 13 amino acids. Trimming stripped 3 bases from V and 6 bases from J, with 11 bases between. Per germline, CDR1 KGHSH and CDR2 LQKENI. The CDR3 nucleotides are TGTGCCAGCTCACCGGGACATTTGCAGACCCAGTACTTC. Its protein is CASSPGHLQTQYF.